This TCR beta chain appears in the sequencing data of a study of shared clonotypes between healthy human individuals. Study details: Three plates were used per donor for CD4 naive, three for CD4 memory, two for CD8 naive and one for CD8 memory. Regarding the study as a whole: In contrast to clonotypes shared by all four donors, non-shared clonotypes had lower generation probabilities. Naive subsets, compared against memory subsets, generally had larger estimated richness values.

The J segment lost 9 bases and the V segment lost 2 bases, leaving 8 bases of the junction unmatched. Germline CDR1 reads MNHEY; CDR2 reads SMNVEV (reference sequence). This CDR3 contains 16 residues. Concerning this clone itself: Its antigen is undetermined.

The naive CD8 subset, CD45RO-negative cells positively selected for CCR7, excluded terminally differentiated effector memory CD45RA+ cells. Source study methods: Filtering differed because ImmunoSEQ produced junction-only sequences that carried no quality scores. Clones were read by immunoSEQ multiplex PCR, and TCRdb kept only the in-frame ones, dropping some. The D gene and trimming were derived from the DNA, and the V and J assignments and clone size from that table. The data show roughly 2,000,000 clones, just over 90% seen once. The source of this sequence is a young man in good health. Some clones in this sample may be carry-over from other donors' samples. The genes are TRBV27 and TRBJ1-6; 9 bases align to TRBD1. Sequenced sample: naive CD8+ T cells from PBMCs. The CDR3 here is CASSLIARTGVSPLHF. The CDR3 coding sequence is TGTGCCAGCAGTTTAATCGCTCGGACAGGGGTTTCACCCCTCCACTTT.